Following are 10 T cell receptor beta chains from one sample sequenced in a study of OX40 agonist ivuxolimab in advanced cancers. TCRdb's table, derived via immunoSEQ multiplex PCR, lists solely in-frame clones and lacks some. Found here are approximately 60,000 clones, around 82% of them singletons; the top ten hold around 1%. Sequences were derived from CD4+ or CD8+ T cells sorted from blood, sampled in a trial of the OX40 agonist ivuxolimab. The receptors come from an adult with an advanced solid tumor such as melanoma, head and neck, liver or kidney cancer.

This chain joins TRBV6-1 and TRBJ2-3; D is possibly TRBD2 (6 bases). With 0 bases removed from V and 6 bases from J, the gap between germline ends came to 28 bases. The CDR3 totals 20 residues. Germline V gene lookup returns CDR1 MNHNS and CDR2 SASEGT. CDR3 protein: CASSEARRDWRQRQKDTQYF. As DNA, the CDR3 is TGTGCCAGCAGTGAAGCGAGGAGGGATTGGAGGCAGAGACAAAAGGATACGCAGTATTTT.

This clone came up a few times. J is TRBJ1-1 and V is TRBV6-1, with TRBD1 identical over 9 bases. J was trimmed by 3 bases and V by 4 bases; bases with no gene match: 3. The CDR3 spans 14 residues. Germline V gene data show CDR1 as MNHNS and CDR2 as SASEGT. The CDR3 region has the DNA TGTGCCAGCAGTGTACAGGGGGCGGACACTGAAGCTTTCTTT. Protein product: CASSVQGADTEAFF.

This rearrangement joins TRBV11-2 to TRBJ1-1; 7 nucleotides match TRBD1. The CDR3 contains 15 residues. The germline CDR1 and CDR2 sequences are SGHAT and FQNNGV. The J segment lost 5 bases and the V segment lost 3 bases, leaving 9 bases of the junction unmatched. The CDR3 loop is CASSFEGARWTEAFF. The CDR3 DNA reads as TGTGCCAGCAGCTTTGAGGGGGCCCGGTGGACTGAAGCTTTCTTT.

J is TRBJ2-1 and V is TRBV5-4; D call uncertain. V lost 0 bases and J 5 bases, leaving 15 bases between the germline ends. The CDR3 extends over 16 amino acids. Germline loops: CDR1 SGHNT, CDR2 YYREEE (reference sequence). This CDR3 reads CASSLGAMPRNNEQFF. CDR3 DNA: TGTGCCAGCAGCTTGGGCGCCATGCCCCGTAACAATGAGCAGTTCTTC. Full variable domain (remainder filled in from reference TRBV5-4 and TRBJ2-1): ETGVTQSPTHLIKTRGQQVTLRCSSQSGHNTVSWYQQALGQGPQFIFQYYREEENGRGNFPPRFSGLQFPNYSSELNVNALELDDSALYLCASSLGAMPRNNEQFFGPGTRLTVL.

This clone was observed a single time. This chain connects TRBV9 to TRBJ1-6, with TRBD1 matching 9 bases. In germline, CDR1 is SGDLS, CDR2 YYNGEE. The J segment lost 7 bases and the V segment lost 4 bases, leaving 9 bases of the junction unmatched. This CDR3 comprises 16 residues. CDR3 sequence reads: CASSPLPDRGNSPLHF. The CDR3 DNA reads as TGTGCCAGCAGCCCTTTACCGGACAGGGGAAATTCACCCCTCCACTTT.

This clone was counted once. The chain employs TRBV6-5 and TRBJ1-1; no clear D. The CDR3 spans 14 residues. Germline CDR1 reads MNHEY; CDR2 reads SVGAGI. Trimming removed 0 bases from V and 3 bases from J, with 8 bases in between. The CDR3 nucleotides read TGTGCCAGCAGTTACTCTGGCTCCCACACTGAAGCTTTCTTT. Protein sequence: CASSYSGSHTEAFF.

The rearrangement joins TRBV9 to TRBJ1-1, with no clear D. This CDR3 region has 14 residues. Germline V gene sequence: CDR1 SGDLS, CDR2 YYNGEE. Trimming pared 0 bases from V and 9 bases from J, leaving 15 bases between. The CDR3 sequence: CASSVESWDSKAFF. CDR3 DNA: TGTGCCAGCAGCGTAGAGTCGTGGGATTCTAAAGCTTTCTTT.

V is TRBV5-1 and J is TRBJ1-2, with D hard to call. The CDR3 spans 15 residues. Germline CDR1 and CDR2: SGHRS and YFSETQ. Between the trimmed V and J ends, which lost 0 bases and 2 bases, there was a span of 11 bases. CDR3: CASSLEMARNYGYTF. CDR3 DNA sequence: TGCGCCAGCAGCTTGGAGATGGCGAGAAACTATGGCTACACCTTC. Filled out from reference TRBV5-1 and TRBJ1-2, the complete variable domain reads KAGVTQTPRYLIKTRGQQVTLSCSPISGHRSVSWYQQTPGQGLQFLFEYFSETQRNKGNFPGRFSGRQFSNSRSEMNVSTLELGDSALYLCASSLEMARNYGYTFGSGTRLTVV.

The chain employs TRBV18 and TRBJ2-7; no clear D gene. The germline CDR1 and CDR2 sequences are KGHSH and LQKENI. The ends were cut back, 5 bases at V and 2 bases at J, with 10 bases in the middle. This CDR3 has 13 amino acids. The CDR3, as DNA: TGTGCCAGCTCAACGGCACAGACCTACGAGCAGTACTTC. Its translation is CASSTAQTYEQYF.

The chain has TRBV4-1 and TRBJ1-4; D may be TRBD1 (5 bases). Germline V gene lookup returns CDR1 MGHRA and CDR2 YSYEKL. The CDR3 extends over 16 amino acids. Trimming stripped 0 bases from V and 7 bases from J, with 15 bases between. The CDR3 nucleotides are TGCGCCAGCAGCCAAGACGGAATCCGGGGGGTTGAAAAACTGTTTTTT. Translating it yields CASSQDGIRGVEKLFF.